The 13 T cell receptor beta chains presented below share a single source sample, sequenced in a study of shared clonotypes between healthy human individuals. As defined, naive CD8 cells were CD45RO-negative and positively selected for CCR7, with terminally differentiated effector memory CD45RA+ cells excluded. Repertoires were generated with immunoSEQ multiplex PCR, while TCRdb's copy carries only in-frame clones and drops some. Among millions of clones, approximately 94% were seen once, and the ten largest hold 1.1%. Sequencing was done on a sample of naive CD8+ T cells sorted from blood. These receptors all come from a man younger than 30 in good health.

The chain couples TRBV28 to TRBJ2-1; TRBD1 matches 7 bases. The germline gives CDR1 MDHEN, CDR2 SYDVKM. CDR3 length: 11 amino acids. V trimming: 6 bases; J trimming: 10 bases; junction bases outside the gene matches: 3. Here the CDR3 DNA reads TGTGCCAGCAGCACAGGGGTCGAGCAGTTCTTC. As protein: CASSTGVEQFF.

The chain recombines TRBV10-2 with TRBJ2-1; 8 bases align to TRBD2. The CDR3 has 16 residues. Germline trimming cut 3 bases from V and 3 bases from J; bases unmatched to any gene: 7. CDR1 and CDR2 from the germline V gene are WSHSY and SAAADI. CDR3 bases: TGCGCCAGCAGTGAATTGGCGGGAGGAGTCTACAATGAGCAGTTCTTC. It encodes CASSELAGGVYNEQFF.

This clone was counted a single time. The rearrangement links TRBV11-2 to TRBJ2-1; no clear D. The CDR3 contains 12 residues. V was clipped by 6 bases and J by 7 bases, with 10 bases between them. Germline CDR1 SGHAT, CDR2 FQNNGV. The chain's CDR3 is CASSQHMNEQFF. The CDR3 nucleotides are TGTGCCAGCAGTCAACACATGAATGAGCAGTTCTTC.

The chain employs TRBV6-6 and TRBJ2-7, with D possibly being TRBD2 (5 bases). The germline V gene encodes CDR1 MNHNY and CDR2 SVGAGI (reference sequence). The V and J ends lost 4 bases and 2 bases respectively, with 18 bases between them. CDR3 size: 16 residues. CDR3 bases: TGTGCCAGCAGTTCCTTAAACGAGAGGGTAGCCTACGAGCAGTACTTC. It codes for CASSSLNERVAYEQYF.

The rearrangement links TRBV7-9 to TRBJ2-7, with a possible D match to TRBD2 (6 bases). Germline CDR1 and CDR2: SEHNR and FQNEAQ (reference sequence). The V end lost 4 bases, the J end lost 3 bases, and 22 bases lay between the germline ends. The CDR3 runs 17 residues. The CDR3, as DNA: TGTGCCAGCAGCTCCAGCGGGTCGGACGGGTTTTACTACGAGCAGTACTTC. Translated: CASSSSGSDGFYYEQYF.

The V call is TRBV4-3, the J call TRBJ2-7, with 7 bases that match TRBD2. This CDR3 is built from 15 residues. V trimming: 3 bases; J trimming: 3 bases; junction bases outside the gene matches: 8. Looked up from germline, CDR1 is LGHNA and CDR2 is YSLEER. This chain's CDR3 is CASSQDFGTNYEQYF. In DNA, the CDR3 is TGCGCCAGCAGCCAGGACTTCGGGACTAACTACGAGCAGTACTTC.

The chain recombines TRBV4-3 with TRBJ2-5, with TRBD1 matching over 8 bases. This CDR3 has 15 residues. Per the germline V gene, CDR1 is LGHNA and CDR2 is YSLEER. With 0 bases clipped from V and 4 bases from J, the junction kept 4 bases outside the gene matches. The DNA for the CDR3 is TGCGCCAGCAGCCAAGATCTAGGACAGGGAGAGACCCAGTACTTC. As protein: CASSQDLGQGETQYF.

The chain has TRBV7-6 and TRBJ1-6; the match to TRBD1 covers 7 bases. The CDR3 length is 20 residues. Trimming at V came to 5 bases and at J to 0 bases, leaving 16 bases not matched to a gene. The germline V gene has CDR1 SGHVS and CDR2 FNYEAQ. The CDR3 DNA follows: TGTGCCAGCAGCAATTCGGTACCCGGGACAGAGAGCTCCTATAATTCACCCCTCCACTTT. This sequence encodes CASSNSVPGTESSYNSPLHF.

The CDR3 loop is CASGLQGYQPQHF. The CDR3, as DNA: TGTGCCAGCGGCCTTCAGGGATATCAGCCCCAGCATTTT. The chain recombines TRBV5-6 with TRBJ1-5; a weak D match, TRBD1 (5 bases). Trimming stripped 7 bases from V and 5 bases from J, with 13 bases between. CDR3 length equals 13 residues. Germline lookup yields CDR1 SGHDT and CDR2 YYEEEE.

V is TRBV30 and J is TRBJ2-7, with D maybe TRBD1 (5 bases). Germline V gene lookup returns CDR1 GTSNPN and CDR2 SVGIG (reference sequence). The CDR3 extends over 15 amino acids. V gave up 0 bases and J gave up 0 bases, with 12 bases separating them. As DNA, the CDR3 is TGTGCCTGGAGTGTAGGACACGGTCTCTCCTACGAGCAGTACTTC. Its translation: CAWSVGHGLSYEQYF.

The chain combines TRBV9 with TRBJ2-3; TRBD2 agrees at 7 bases. Germline V gene sequence: CDR1 SGDLS, CDR2 YYNGEE. The length of the CDR3 is 13 residues. V trimming: 4 bases; J trimming: 4 bases; junction bases outside the gene matches: 3. The CDR3: CASSRTSADTQYF. CDR3 sequence (DNA): TGTGCCAGCAGCCGGACTAGTGCAGATACGCAGTATTTT.

The V gene is TRBV11-2, the J gene TRBJ2-3; D unresolved. Trimming left V 5 bases short and J 6 bases short, with 9 bases between. The CDR3 is made up of 12 amino acids. Germline V CDR1 and CDR2: SGHAT, FQNNGV. CDR3 in DNA: TGTGCCAGCAGCCTCCCGATGGATACGCAGTATTTT. Translated: CASSLPMDTQYF.

The rearrangement uses TRBV21-1 and TRBJ1-6; the table's D call of TRBD1 was not tested on the DNA. TRBV21-1 is recorded as a pseudogene. The CDR3 length is 15 residues. The CDR3 is CASSVQVSWNSPLHF. The CDR3 DNA reads as TGTGCCAGCAGCGTTCAGGTGTCTTGGAATTCACCCCTCCACTTT.